One sample yielded the 27 T cell receptor beta chains listed below, sequenced in a study of T cell repertoires in cytomegalovirus infection. In TCRdb, the reads were re-called with MiXCR into one record per CDR3 protein. Of over 120,000 distinct CDR3 sequences in the sample, around 30% were seen once. Their specific antigens are unknown. Material: CD8+ T cells from cultured PBMCs, obtained from culture after CMV antigen stimulation. These receptors were taken from a human donor in good health (CMV status not recorded). Some clones in this sample may be carry-over from other donors' samples.

The V gene is TRBV20-1, the J gene TRBJ1-2, with 9 bases matching TRBD1. V trimming: 1 base; J trimming: 8 bases; junction bases outside the gene matches: 11. CDR1 and CDR2 from the germline V gene are DFQATT and SNEGSKA (reference sequence). The CDR3 is 15 amino acids. Written as DNA, the CDR3 is TGCAGTGCTAGAGTGTGGGACAGGGACGGTGAGGGCTACACCTTC. Protein sequence: CSARVWDRDGEGYTF.

This clonotype has a count of ten or more. V and J are TRBV12-3 or TRBV12-4 and TRBJ2-7, with no clear D. This CDR3 has 13 amino acids. Deletions cut 3 bases from V and 0 bases from J, with 6 bases between. The CDR3 protein is CASSFGSSYEQYF. CDR3 sequence (DNA): TGTGCCAGCAGTTTCGGCAGCTCCTACGAGCAGTACTTC.

This clonotype is medium-sized in the sample. This chain links TRBV7-2 with TRBJ1-6; D remains unclear. Germline loops: CDR1 SGHTA, CDR2 FQGNSA. The CDR3 has 13 residues. The ends were cut back, 5 bases at V and 9 bases at J, with 11 bases in the middle. The CDR3 coding sequence is TGTGCCAGCAGCCGGATTCCTTCTTCACCCCTCCACTTT. Translating gives CASSRIPSSPLHF.

The rearrangement links TRBV15 to TRBJ2-6, with TRBD1 identical over 7 bases. Trimming removed 8 bases from V and 0 bases from J; junction bases left unmatched: 22. This CDR3 has 21 residues. Per the germline V gene, CDR1 is LNHNV and CDR2 is YYDKDF (reference sequence). CDR3 sequence reads: CATLDIGGTAGTSSGANVLTF. The DNA of the CDR3 is TGTGCCACCCTCGATATAGGGGGCACGGCTGGGACGAGCTCTGGGGCCAACGTCCTGACTTTC.

This chain joins TRBV28 and TRBJ1-5; no reliable D call. Germline lookup yields CDR1 MDHEN and CDR2 SYDVKM. This CDR3 region has 11 residues. The V gene lost 6 bases and the J gene lost 8 bases, with 8 bases spanning the gap. The CDR3 here is CASSQPEPQHF. In DNA, the CDR3 is TGTGCCAGCAGCCAGCCGGAGCCCCAGCATTTT.

This clonotype occurred a few times. V is TRBV19 and J is TRBJ1-5, with no clear D. Between the trimmed V and J ends, which lost 5 bases and 0 bases, there was a span of 5 bases. Germline V lookup: CDR1 LNHDA, CDR2 SQIVND (reference sequence). The CDR3 is 13 residues long. CDR3 sequence (DNA): TGTGCCAGTAGTGCGAGTAGCAATCAGCCCCAGCATTTT. Its protein is CASSASSNQPQHF.

The chain couples TRBV12-3 or TRBV12-4 to TRBJ2-2; no firm D call. The V and J ends lost 4 bases and 4 bases respectively, with 10 bases between them. The CDR3 consists of 14 residues. This chain's CDR3 is CASSYLPGTGELFF. The CDR3 DNA is TGTGCCAGCAGTTACCTACCGGGCACCGGGGAGCTGTTTTTT.

The chain is built from TRBV12-3 or TRBV12-4 and TRBJ2-7; a possible D gene is TRBD1 (6 bases). CDR3 length: 14 amino acids. Trimming stripped 8 bases from V and 4 bases from J, with 18 bases between. The CDR3 DNA reads as TGTGCCAGCCAGTCGCCAGGACAGAAGTACGAGCAGTACTTC. This gives the protein CASQSPGQKYEQYF.

The gene calls are TRBV10-3 and TRBJ2-1, with no clear D. CDR3 length equals 13 residues. Deletions cut 5 bases from V and 0 bases from J, with 5 bases between. CDR1 and CDR2 from the germline V gene are ENHRY and SYGVKD. The DNA of the CDR3 is TGTGCCATCAGTACTAACTCCTACAATGAGCAGTTCTTC. Residues: CAISTNSYNEQFF.

Here the CDR3 reads CASSQGRAYEQYF. The CDR3 nucleotides are TGCGCCAGCAGCCAGGGTCGAGCCTACGAGCAGTACTTC. This rearrangement joins TRBV4-1 to TRBJ2-7; D call uncertain. Germline loops: CDR1 MGHRA, CDR2 YSYEKL. This CDR3 has 13 residues. V was pared by 3 bases and J by 2 bases, with 8 bases between.

The CDR3 spells CATSQLTNTGELFF. CDR3 DNA sequence: TGTGCCACCAGCCAACTAACGAACACCGGGGAGCTGTTTTTT. This chain joins TRBV15 and TRBJ2-2; D uncertain. The germline V gene has CDR1 LNHNV and CDR2 YYDKDF (reference sequence). The germline V and J ends were trimmed by 5 bases and 0 bases, with 7 bases remaining between them. This CDR3 is built from 14 residues.

Only a few counts were recorded for this clonotype. The gene calls are TRBV4-1 and TRBJ2-1; D not certain. This CDR3 spans 16 amino acids. Germline loops: CDR1 MGHRA, CDR2 YSYEKL. V was shortened by 3 bases and J by 1 base, with 13 bases between the two germline ends. CDR3 sequence (DNA): TGCGCCAGCAGCCACCTCTCTGAGCAGTCCTACAATGAGCAGTTCTTC. Amino acid sequence: CASSHLSEQSYNEQFF.

The chain employs TRBV10-3 and TRBJ2-7, with 7 bases that match TRBD1. The germline CDR1 and CDR2 sequences are ENHRY and SYGVKD. There are 13 residues in the CDR3. Trimming removed 7 bases from V and 6 bases from J; junction bases left unmatched: 9. CDR3 sequence reads: CAITPTTGTEQYF. For the CDR3, the DNA is TGTGCCATCACCCCCACGACAGGGACCGAGCAGTACTTC.

The chain combines TRBV12-5 with TRBJ1-6; TRBD1 aligns across 9 bases. The CDR3 contains 16 residues. Germline CDR1 LGHNT, CDR2 FRNRAP. J was trimmed by 9 bases and V by 3 bases; bases with no gene match: 9. CDR3 bases: TGTGCTAGTGGTTTCCTGGACAGGGGTTTGGGTTCACCCCTCCACTTT. As protein: CASGFLDRGLGSPLHF.

The rearrangement links TRBV6-1 to TRBJ1-5; D gene uncertain. Germline V CDR1 and CDR2: MNHNS, SASEGT. The CDR3 consists of 16 residues. Trimming pared 1 base from V and 0 bases from J, leaving 10 bases between. Here the CDR3 reads CASSEESLYSNQPQHF. The CDR3 nucleotides are TGTGCCAGCAGTGAAGAAAGCCTTTATAGCAATCAGCCCCAGCATTTT.

The genes are TRBV10-3 and TRBJ2-7, with D perhaps TRBD2 (5 bases). CDR3 length equals 14 residues. V gave up 0 bases and J gave up 5 bases, with 11 bases separating them. Looked up from germline, CDR1 is ENHRY and CDR2 is SYGVKD. The CDR3 region has the DNA TGTGCCATCAGTGAGTCTACTAGACTTAACGAGCAGTACTTC. Amino acid sequence: CAISESTRLNEQYF.

This clonotype was observed a few times. The chain recombines TRBV7-9 with TRBJ2-7, with 8 bases lining up with TRBD1. Germline V gives CDR1 SEHNR, CDR2 FQNEAQ (reference sequence). Losses at the gene ends were 5 bases for V and 3 bases for J; bases not matched to a gene: 9. CDR3 length: 15 amino acids. This CDR3 reads CASSPSDRDYYEQYF. The CDR3 DNA follows: TGTGCCAGCAGCCCCTCGGACAGGGATTACTACGAGCAGTACTTC. The whole variable domain, filled in from reference TRBV7-9 and TRBJ2-7, reads DTGVSQNPRHKITKRGQNVTFRCDPISEHNRLYWYRQTLGQGPEFLTYFQNEAQLEKSRLLSDRFSAERPKGSFSTLEIQRTEQGDSAMYLCASSPSDRDYYEQYFGPGTRLTVT.

This clonotype occurred many times. The chain links TRBV11-2 to TRBJ1-2; D is unclear. This CDR3 comprises 15 residues. CDR1 is SGHAT, CDR2 FQNNGV, per germline. V was cut by 0 bases and J by 6 bases, with 14 bases left in between. The CDR3 sequence: CASSLDNRGIHGYTF. CDR3 in DNA: TGTGCCAGCAGCTTAGATAACAGAGGGATCCATGGCTACACCTTC. Variable domain in full (rest from reference TRBV11-2 and TRBJ1-2): EAGVAQSPRYKIIEKRQSVAFWCNPISGHATLYWYQQILGQGPKLLIQFQNNGVVDDSQLPKDRFSAERLKGVDSTLKIQPAKLEDSAVYLCASSLDNRGIHGYTFGSGTRLTVV.

The chain combines TRBV20-1 with TRBJ2-1; tentatively, D is TRBD2 (7 bases). The germline V gene encodes CDR1 DFQATT and CDR2 SNEGSKA (reference sequence). The V end lost 1 base, the J end lost 8 bases, and 18 bases lay between the germline ends. There are 15 residues in the CDR3. CDR3 DNA: TGCAGTGCTAGAGTGTTGGGGGGGGCTTTGCATGAGCAGTTCTTC. Amino acid sequence: CSARVLGGALHEQFF.

This clonotype was recorded at least ten times. CDR3 bases: TGTGCCAGCAGTTACTTGGTAGCGGGGGGGCAGAGCACCGGGGAGCTGTTTTTT. Its translation is CASSYLVAGGQSTGELFF. J is TRBJ2-2 and V is TRBV6-5; 11 bases are shared with TRBD2. CDR1 is MNHEY and CDR2 is SVGAGI in the germline V gene. The CDR3 is 18 amino acids. V lost 1 base to trimming and J lost 4 bases; unmatched junction nucleotides: 8.

The chain recombines TRBV20-1 with TRBJ2-3; 10 nucleotides align to TRBD2. CDR1 DFQATT and CDR2 SNEGSKA come from the germline V gene (reference sequence). V dropped 6 bases and J dropped 2; count of bases not matched to a gene: 14. This CDR3 has 17 amino acids. CDR3 in DNA: TGCAGTGCAACTCACCCAGCGGGGGGGCCTGACACAGATACGCAGTATTTT. Encoded protein: CSATHPAGGPDTDTQYF.

At least ten counts were recorded for this clonotype. This sequence joins TRBV7-6 and TRBJ1-4; 9 bases map to TRBD1. The V gene end was trimmed by 4 bases and the J gene end by 8 bases; junction bases not matched to a gene: 11. This CDR3 has 16 residues. Looked up from germline, CDR1 is SGHVS and CDR2 is FNYEAQ. The CDR3 nucleotides are TGTGCCAGCAGCTCTGGAGGGACAGGGCGAGAGGAAAAACTGTTTTTT. Translated: CASSSGGTGREEKLFF.

The gene calls are TRBV7-9 and TRBJ2-7; D is ambiguous. V gave up 6 bases and J gave up 7 bases, with 13 bases separating them. The CDR3 is 12 amino acids. CDR1 SEHNR and CDR2 FQNEAQ come from the germline V gene (reference sequence). The CDR3 coding sequence is TGTGCCAGCAGTTACGCTTTGCGGGAGCAGTACTTC. Encoded protein: CASSYALREQYF.

The chain carries TRBV5-1 and TRBJ2-7, with D possibly TRBD1 on 6 matching bases. This CDR3 contains 13 residues. V was trimmed by 5 bases and J by 0 bases, leaving 9 bases between them. Germline V gene data show CDR1 as SGHRS and CDR2 as YFSETQ. The CDR3 DNA sequence: TGCGCCAGCAGACAGGACAGCTCCTACGAGCAGTACTTC. This codes for CASRQDSSYEQYF.

This clonotype has more than one count but fewer than ten. The genes are TRBV6-2 or TRBV6-3 and TRBJ1-5, with a weak D call TRBD1 (6 bases). Germline CDR1 and CDR2: MNHEY and SVGEGT. The CDR3 extends over 15 amino acids. V was shortened by 5 bases and J by 1 base, with 12 bases between the two germline ends. The CDR3 nucleotides are TGTGCCAGCAGTCAATGGGGGACAAGCAATCAGCCCCAGCATTTT. This translates into CASSQWGTSNQPQHF.

The table lists this clonotype with many counts. The chain links TRBV5-1 to TRBJ2-1; the D call may be TRBD1 or TRBD2 (5 bases each). Trimming cost V 4 bases and J 5 bases, with 16 bases left between them. The CDR3 totals 15 residues. Germline CDR1 SGHRS, CDR2 YFSETQ. The CDR3 region is CASSTQGRENNEQFF. CDR3 coding DNA: TGCGCCAGCAGCACCCAGGGCAGGGAGAACAATGAGCAGTTCTTC.

The chain uses TRBV27 and TRBJ1-5, with a tentative D call TRBD1 (5 bases). CDR1 and CDR2 from the germline V gene are MNHEY and SMNVEV (reference sequence). The V end was cut by 5 bases, the J end by 0 bases, with 17 bases between. The CDR3 consists of 17 residues. The CDR3 sequence is CASSTSWTLNSNQPQHF. The CDR3 DNA follows: TGTGCCAGCAGTACATCCTGGACACTAAATAGCAATCAGCCCCAGCATTTT.